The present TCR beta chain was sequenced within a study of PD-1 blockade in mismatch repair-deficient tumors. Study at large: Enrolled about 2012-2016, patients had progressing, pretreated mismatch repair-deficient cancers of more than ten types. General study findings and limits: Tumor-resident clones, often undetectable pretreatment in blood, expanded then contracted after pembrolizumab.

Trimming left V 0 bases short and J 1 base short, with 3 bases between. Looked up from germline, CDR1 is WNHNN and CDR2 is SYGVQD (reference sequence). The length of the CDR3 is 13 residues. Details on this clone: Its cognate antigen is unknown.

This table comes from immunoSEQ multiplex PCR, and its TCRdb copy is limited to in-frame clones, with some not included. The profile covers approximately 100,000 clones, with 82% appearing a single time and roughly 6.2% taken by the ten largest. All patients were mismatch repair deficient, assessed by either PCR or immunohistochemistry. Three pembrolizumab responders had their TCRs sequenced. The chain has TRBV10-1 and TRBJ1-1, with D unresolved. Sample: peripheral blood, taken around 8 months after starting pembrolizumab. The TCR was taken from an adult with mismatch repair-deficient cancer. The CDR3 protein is CASSESGNTEAFF. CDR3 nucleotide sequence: TGCGCCAGCAGTGAGTCTGGGAACACTGAAGCTTTCTTT.